This T cell receptor beta chain was captured in a study of T-cell memory formation after mild COVID-19 (dated by TCRdb to the early 2020s). A note on the overall study: TCR sequence clusters from the two donors were largely donor specific. In a couple of donors, T-cell clones that expanded and contracted after mild COVID-19 were followed by sequencing TCRalpha and TCRbeta repertoires longitudinally. Two young, previously healthy adult volunteers, one female and one male, were included in the cohort. Study-wide conclusions, independent of this receptor: Some responding clones were detected in pre-infection memory, suggesting pre-existing cross-reactive memory T cells joined the SARS-CoV-2 response. From day 15 to 85, contracting clones showed balanced CD4/CD8 phenotypes, whereas a second wave of clones that expanded from day 15 to 37 leaned towards CD4+. Contracting CD4+ clones were located mainly in the CM and EM memory subsets, whereas CD8+ clones were found to be enriched in EMRA. The study covered only two mild cases, and larger cohorts including severe cases with pre-infection samples were considered necessary. Whether the second-wave clones peaking on day 37 were SARS-CoV-2 specific was not confirmed.

The sample was run on an Illumina NovaSeq 6000. TCRalpha and TCRbeta cDNA libraries were constructed by 5'RACE with constant-segment primers, with sample barcodes and unique molecular identifiers being introduced. Trizol reagent was used to extract RNA from every sample. The libraries were amplified in two PCR steps, and the second step added a second sample barcode and Illumina TruSeq adapters. The libraries were sequenced on an Illumina NovaSeq using 2 x 150 bp paired-end reads. Regarding the original processing steps: Reads were demultiplexed and collapsed into UMI-guided consensus sequences with migec v1.2.7. Using mixcr v2.1.11, the UMI consensuses were aligned to TRA and TRB V and J templates and assembled into clonotypes. Expanded or contracted clonotypes were those called significant by both edgeR and NoisET, with noise models trained on biological replicates. For edgeR calls, the cutoffs were a false discovery rate-adjusted p below 0.01 and a log2 fold-change threshold of 1. As an exploratory analysis of dynamics, max-normalized trajectories of the 1000 most abundant clonotypes were examined by PCA with hierarchical clustering. The CD4 or CD8 phenotype of responding clones was assigned using the separately sequenced CD4+ and CD8+ repertoires. TCRdb reprocessed the public reads (quality trimming at Q25 with fastp, clone calling with MiXCR) and kept in-frame beta chains. Each CDR3 protein gets just one entry, which takes the most common genes and DNA from the rows behind it. TCRdb, not the authors, supplied the V and J calls. This sample lists about 400,000 distinct CDR3 sequences; approximately 25% were detected once. Of the sample, around 9% is held by the ten largest clones.

With regard to this clonotype: It lacks a known antigen. Base qualities are not provided; no much larger clone lies one nucleotide away.

PBMCs were isolated by Ficoll-Paque density gradient centrifugation. From a lookup of the germline V gene (reference sequence), CDR1 and CDR2 are GTSNPN and SVGIG. The CDR3 spans 12 residues, from the cysteine through the phenylalanine. Only CDR3 DNA is held: 36 bases, read in frame from base 1. V is clipped by 2 bases and J by 4 bases, and the sequence between their germline boundaries is 8 bases long. The sequencing sample was made of PBMCs or a T cell subset sorted from them (not recorded which). The chain couples TRBV30 to TRBJ1-1, with a weak D call of TRBD1 (5 bases match). The sequence came from an adult woman who had mild COVID-19 (a few samples of this study predate the infection). The sample titles of this study are shuffled in the database, so cell type and time point are left out; the donor was told from shared clones. The CDR3 has the sequence CAWSRGGTEAFF. The DNA sequence is TGTGCCTGGAGTCGGGGGGGCACTGAAGCTTTCTTT.